These 23 T cell receptor beta chains were sequenced from one sample in a study of blood T cell repertoires in COVID-19. Profiled with immunoSEQ multiplex PCR; TCRdb holds only in-frame clones, not every one. The table records over 100,000 clones, approximately 86% of them present only once. Sample: peripheral blood. The receptors were sampled from a man aged 45-65 years with active or convalescent COVID-19.

The chain uses TRBV19 and TRBJ1-3, with 7 nucleotides matching TRBD1. Germline CDR1 LNHDA, CDR2 SQIVND (reference sequence). The CDR3 length is 15 residues. Trimming removed 3 bases from V and 0 bases from J; junction bases left unmatched: 2. In DNA form, the CDR3 reads TGTGCCAGTAGTATGGGGACAGCCTCTGGAAACACCATATATTTT. Protein: CASSMGTASGNTIYF.

This chain connects TRBV5-1 to TRBJ1-2; 7 bases are a match to TRBD1. This CDR3 is 14 amino acids long. V dropped 4 bases and J dropped 5; count of bases not matched to a gene: 8. Germline V gene sequence: CDR1 SGHRS, CDR2 YFSETQ. This chain's CDR3 is CASSVDLTGYGYTF. CDR3 bases: TGCGCCAGCAGCGTGGACCTGACAGGGTATGGCTACACCTTC.

This clone was seen once. The chain joins TRBV4-3 to TRBJ2-5; TRBD2 agrees at 7 bases. V gave up 4 bases and J gave up 2 bases; unmatched junction bases: 1. CDR1 and CDR2 (germline): LGHNA, YSLEER. The CDR3 totals 13 residues. The CDR3: CASSRAGQETQYF. For the CDR3, the DNA is TGCGCCAGCAGCCGAGCGGGGCAAGAGACCCAGTACTTC.

The V and J genes are TRBV19 and TRBJ1-4; D unclear. CDR1 and CDR2 from the germline V gene are LNHDA and SQIVND (reference sequence). The CDR3 runs 14 residues. V was cut by 5 bases and J by 4 bases, with 11 bases left in between. The CDR3 sequence: CASSYGGDNEKLFF. The CDR3 DNA reads TGTGCCAGTAGTTATGGCGGAGATAATGAAAAACTGTTTTTT. Full variable domain (outside the CDR3, taken from reference TRBV19 and TRBJ1-4): DGGITQSPKYLFRKEGQNVTLSCEQNLNHDAMYWYRQDPGQGLRLIYYSQIVNDFQKGDIAEGYSVSREKKESFPLTVTSAQKNPTAFYLCASSYGGDNEKLFFGSGTQLSVL.

The chain is built from TRBV7-2 and TRBJ1-5; weak D call: TRBD1 (5 bases). V was pared by 2 bases and J by 6 bases, with 17 bases between. This CDR3 comprises 16 residues. Germline assignment: CDR1 SGHTA and CDR2 FQGNSA. The CDR3 DNA reads as TGTGCCAGCAGCTTAAGTGGGGGGACGGCCTTTCAGCCCCAGCATTTT. Its protein product is CASSLSGGTAFQPQHF.

J is TRBJ2-5 and V is TRBV6-5; 12 bases match TRBD2. The CDR3 has 14 residues. Germline loops: CDR1 MNHEY, CDR2 SVGAGI. The junction had 6 bases not matched to a gene; V was cut back by 6 bases and J by 7 bases. CDR3 in amino acids: CASRTSGGAGTQYF. CDR3 DNA: TGTGCCAGCAGGACTAGCGGGGGTGCGGGGACCCAGTACTTC.

The chain is built from TRBV18 and TRBJ2-6; D not resolved. This CDR3 region has 16 residues. CDR1 and CDR2 from the germline V gene are KGHSH and LQKENI. Between the trimmed V and J ends, which lost 2 bases and 0 bases, there was a span of 8 bases. The DNA for the CDR3 is TGTGCCAGCTCACCAAGCAGGAACTCTGGGGCCAACGTCCTGACTTTC. Translation: CASSPSRNSGANVLTF.

This rearrangement joins TRBV11-2 to TRBJ2-1; D perhaps matches TRBD1 (5 bases). Trimming pared 0 bases from V and 16 bases from J, leaving 16 bases between. The CDR3 is 13 amino acids. The V gene's germline CDR1 is SGHAT and CDR2 FQNNGV. CDR3 nucleotide sequence: TGTGCCAGCAGCTTAGATACCGACAGCGAAGGATTCTTC. Protein sequence: CASSLDTDSEGFF.

This rearrangement joins TRBV5-3 to TRBJ1-6; TRBD1 matches 7 bases. TRBV5-3 falls under the ORF class, with uncertain function. The CDR3 contains 14 residues. J gave up 7 bases and V 0 bases, and 1 base lay outside the gene matches. CDR3: CARSLGDSNSPLHF. CDR3 sequence (DNA): TGTGCCAGAAGCTTGGGGGACAGCAATTCACCCCTCCACTTT.

Here the CDR3 reads CASSEAPDRVGNEQFF. The CDR3 DNA sequence: TGCGCCAGCAGCGAGGCCCCGGACAGGGTCGGCAATGAGCAGTTCTTC. The V and J genes are TRBV5-1 and TRBJ2-1, with 8 bases identical to TRBD1. The CDR3 runs 16 residues. The ends lost 4 bases at V and 6 bases at J; junction bases unmatched: 12. Germline V gene lookup returns CDR1 SGHRS and CDR2 YFSETQ.

The CDR3 spells CASSTGTGNTGELFF. CDR3 sequence (DNA): TGTGCCAGCAGCACCGGGACAGGGAACACCGGGGAGCTGTTTTTT. This chain links TRBV6-4 with TRBJ2-2; 8 positions match TRBD1. Per germline, CDR1 MRHNA and CDR2 SNTAGT. The junction had 4 bases not matched to a gene; V was cut back by 6 bases and J by 1 base. The CDR3 has 15 residues.

The chain employs TRBV5-1 and TRBJ1-1, with TRBD1 as a possible D gene (5 bases). Germline CDR1 and CDR2: SGHRS and YFSETQ. The germline V and J ends were trimmed by 3 bases and 2 bases, with 14 bases remaining between them. The CDR3 totals 15 residues. The CDR3 coding sequence is TGCGCCAGCAGCTCGGGCGACAGAGCAAACACTGAAGCTTTCTTT. This sequence encodes CASSSGDRANTEAFF.

A single count supports this clone. The chain joins TRBV5-1 to TRBJ2-5; no clear D. Trimming left V 6 bases short and J 4 bases short, with 13 bases between. The CDR3 is 13 amino acids. Looked up from germline, CDR1 is SGHRS and CDR2 is YFSETQ. The CDR3 region is CASNDGEGETQYF. CDR3 nucleotides: TGCGCCAGCAACGACGGAGAAGGAGAGACCCAGTACTTC.

The chain employs TRBV19 and TRBJ2-7; a weak D match, TRBD2 (6 bases). CDR3 size: 14 residues. V was cut by 5 bases and J by 6 bases, with 17 bases left in between. Germline V gene sequence: CDR1 LNHDA, CDR2 SQIVND (reference sequence). CDR3 region: CASSVTGRGIEQYF. In DNA, the CDR3 is TGTGCCAGTAGTGTGACGGGACGGGGGATCGAGCAGTACTTC.

This clone was observed once. The rearrangement joins TRBV27 to TRBJ1-6; 7 bases match TRBD1. The trim removed 2 bases at V and 0 bases at J, leaving 1 base unmatched. Germline V gene sequence: CDR1 MNHEY, CDR2 SMNVEV (reference sequence). The CDR3 extends over 16 amino acids. CDR3 amino acids: CASSLRDSSYNSPLHF. CDR3 in DNA: TGTGCCAGCAGTTTAAGGGACAGCTCCTATAATTCACCCCTCCACTTT.

This rearrangement joins TRBV10-3 to TRBJ2-7; a weak D match, TRBD2 (5 bases). V lost 6 bases and J lost 0, with 12 bases in between. Germline loops: CDR1 ENHRY, CDR2 SYGVKD. There are 14 residues in the CDR3. CDR3 in amino acids: CAIRAGSPSYEQYV. The CDR3 DNA reads as TGTGCCATCAGGGCGGGTTCTCCCTCCTACGAGCAGTACGTC.

In this sample, this clone turned up once. The gene calls are TRBV19 and TRBJ1-4, with 8 bases identical to TRBD1. The CDR3 spans 15 residues. Unmatched junction bases numbered 5, after V lost 1 base and J lost 7 bases. Germline-derived CDR1 and CDR2 are LNHDA and SQIVND (reference sequence). CDR3 DNA sequence: TGTGCCAGTAGTATAGGAGGACAGGGTGGTGAAAAACTGTTTTTT. It specifies CASSIGGQGGEKLFF.

The chain couples TRBV28 to TRBJ1-6; tentatively, D is TRBD1 (5 bases). The ends were cut back, 3 bases at V and 7 bases at J, with 13 bases in the middle. This CDR3 spans 15 amino acids. The germline V gene encodes CDR1 MDHEN and CDR2 SYDVKM. The CDR3 DNA reads TGTGCCAGCAGTTTCTGGGGGAGGGACAATTCACCCCTCCACTTT. Translation: CASSFWGRDNSPLHF.

The rearrangement links TRBV29-1 to TRBJ2-5; 10 nucleotides agree with TRBD1. The CDR3 totals 13 residues. The germline gives CDR1 SQVTM, CDR2 ANQGSEA. Losses at the gene ends were 6 bases for V and 5 bases for J; bases not matched to a gene: 6. The CDR3 spells CSVRQGAGETQYF. The CDR3 bases are TGCAGCGTCCGACAGGGGGCGGGGGAGACCCAGTACTTC.

The rearrangement uses TRBV6-1 and TRBJ2-5; 9 nucleotides align to TRBD2. The CDR3 covers 17 residues. The V segment lost 2 bases and the J segment 2 bases; nucleotides outside the gene matches: 9. CDR1 MNHNS and CDR2 SASEGT come from the germline V gene. CDR3 coding DNA: TGTGCCAGCAGTGAATTGGGGCGGGGGGGTATTCAAGAGACCCAGTACTTC. Translated, it gives CASSELGRGGIQETQYF.

The chain carries TRBV16 and TRBJ2-2; 7 nucleotides agree with TRBD1. Germline CDR1 KGHSY, CDR2 FQNENV. The CDR3 is made up of 14 amino acids. Losses at the gene ends were 3 bases for V and 6 bases for J; bases not matched to a gene: 4. The CDR3 DNA is TGTGCCAGCAGCCAGAACAGGGGTGCCGGGGAGCTGTTTTTT. Translating it yields CASSQNRGAGELFF.

This chain joins TRBV3-1 (or the pseudogene TRBV3-2) and TRBJ1-1; D remains ambiguous. Trimming cost V 1 base and J 7 bases, with 10 bases left between them. Germline V lookup: CDR1 LGHDT, CDR2 YNNKEL (reference sequence). The CDR3 runs 13 residues. CDR3 loop: CASSQAIQNEAFF. Here the CDR3 DNA reads TGTGCCAGCAGCCAAGCTATACAGAATGAAGCTTTCTTT.

V gene TRBV7-2 combines with J gene TRBJ2-7; the D gene is possibly TRBD1 (5 bases). Germline V gene data show CDR1 as SGHTA and CDR2 as FQGNSA. V was cut by 0 bases and J by 4 bases, with 13 bases left in between. The CDR3 consists of 15 residues. CDR3 sequence reads: CASSLAAGYGYEQYF. The DNA of the CDR3 is TGTGCCAGCAGCTTAGCGGCAGGGTACGGTTACGAGCAGTACTTC.